This T cell receptor beta chain was sequenced for a study of graft-versus-host responses after intestinal transplantation. Comment on this clone: Its antigen is as yet unknown.

The germline V gene encodes CDR1 MDHEN and CDR2 SYDVKM. With V trimmed by 5 bases and J by 4 bases, 8 bases remained unmatched. The CDR3 has 15 amino acids. The assay was immunoSEQ multiplex PCR, and TCRdb's table has in-frame clones only and misses some. Counted here are 30,000 or so clones, about 86% occurring once; the ten biggest clones make up approximately 19%. Sequenced material: unstimulated CD8+ T cells sorted from spleen or lymph node cells, taken before intestinal transplant. The V call is TRBV28, the J call TRBJ2-1, with 7 positions matching TRBD2. The TCR originated in a human donor who received an intestinal transplant. The CDR3 DNA reads TGTGCCAGCAGTGGGGGGGGAGGGACTTACAATGAGCAGTTCTTC. This encodes CASSGGGGTYNEQFF.